This entry lists 22 T cell receptor beta chains sequenced from one sample in a study of regulatory T cells in long-lasting Graves disease. Arm-PCR of CDR3 regions and iRepertoire HTBI primers were the basis on which TCR beta libraries were built. TCRdb re-called the multiplex PCR reads with MiXCR, one entry per CDR3 protein. The data show under 300,000 distinct CDR3 sequences, about 16% seen once. As to time point: newly diagnosed GD, antithyroid drugs for less than 3 months. Following extraction of RNA from PBMCs, that RNA was used to make the TCR library. Source: peripheral blood mononuclear cells (PBMCs), taken at new diagnosis, from a patient treated with antithyroid drugs. The source is a female donor with Graves disease.

The sample holds many counts of this clonotype. The chain uses TRBV29-1 and TRBJ2-7; the D gene could be TRBD1 or TRBD2 (6 bases each). The CDR3 extends over 16 amino acids. The V and J ends lost 4 bases and 1 base respectively, with 20 bases between them. Germline V gene lookup returns CDR1 SQVTM and CDR2 ANQGSEA. Written as DNA, the CDR3 is TGCAGCGTTGGGGATGTACAGGGACGGGGGTCCTACGAGCAGTACTTC. Translation gives CSVGDVQGRGSYEQYF.

At least ten counts were recorded for this clonotype. V usage is TRBV14 and J usage is TRBJ2-1; 8 bases line up with TRBD1. V lost 4 bases to trimming and J lost 6 bases; unmatched junction nucleotides: 2. CDR3 length: 13 amino acids. Germline assignment: CDR1 SGHDN and CDR2 FVKESK. This chain's CDR3 is CASSPGQVNEQFF. The CDR3, as DNA: TGTGCCAGCAGCCCGGGACAGGTCAATGAGCAGTTCTTC.

The sample holds many counts of this clonotype. This rearrangement joins TRBV7-9 to TRBJ1-2; D perhaps matches TRBD1 (5 bases). Trimming removed 4 bases from V and 4 bases from J, with 19 bases in between. CDR3 size: 16 residues. CDR1 is SEHNR and CDR2 is FQNEAQ in the germline V gene (reference sequence). The CDR3 region is CASSSSGRDLIYGYTF. The CDR3 nucleotides are TGTGCCAGCAGCTCGAGCGGACGGGACCTCATCTATGGCTACACCTTC.

The chain recombines TRBV30 with TRBJ1-1; D possibly corresponds to TRBD1 (6 bases). Germline CDR1 GTSNPN, CDR2 SVGIG (reference sequence). This CDR3 is 11 amino acids long. V was trimmed by 4 bases and J by 7 bases, leaving 10 bases between them. CDR3 in amino acids: CAWNQDSEAFF. The CDR3 region has the DNA TGTGCCTGGAACCAGGACAGTGAAGCTTTCTTT.

This clonotype was seen many times. The chain links TRBV11-3 to TRBJ2-5; D is uncertain. This CDR3 spans 14 amino acids. The germline V and J ends were trimmed by 5 bases and 0 bases, with 10 bases remaining between them. The germline V gene has CDR1 SGHNT and CDR2 YENEEA. CDR3 sequence: CASSPRRYQETQYF. In nucleotides, the CDR3 is TGTGCCAGCAGCCCGCGGCGGTACCAAGAGACCCAGTACTTC.

This clonotype has at least ten counts. This chain links TRBV6-1 with TRBJ1-3, with D hard to call. Per germline, CDR1 MNHNS and CDR2 SASEGT. Trimming left V 6 bases short and J 1 base short, with 10 bases between. The CDR3 loop spans 14 amino acids. The CDR3 DNA is TGTGCCAGCAGCAGATCTTCGTCTGGAAACACCATATATTTT. This gives the protein CASSRSSSGNTIYF.

This clonotype showed up many times. The chain employs TRBV2 and TRBJ2-7; a weak D match, TRBD1 (6 bases). V was clipped by 6 bases and J by 1 base, with 28 bases between them. The CDR3 extends over 19 amino acids. Germline V gives CDR1 SNHLY, CDR2 FYNNEI. The CDR3 nucleotides are TGTGCCAGCAGAGAATCCGGGACACCAAGGGGGATTGGGTCCTACGAGCAGTACTTC. Translated, it gives CASRESGTPRGIGSYEQYF.

Of note for this clonotype: A far larger clone is just one base off, so this is likely a read error. The chain employs TRBV11-2 and TRBJ2-5; possibly TRBD2 for D (6 bases). Germline values: CDR1 SGHAT, CDR2 FQNNGV. CDR3 length equals 14 residues. CDR3 DNA: TGTGCCAGCAGCTTAGATCTCGGGAGCAATGAGCAGTTATTC. Protein product: CASSLDLGSNEQLF.

This clonotype was seen many times. The V call is TRBV19, the J call TRBJ2-1; TRBD2 agrees at 7 bases. Germline values: CDR1 LNHDA, CDR2 SQIVND (reference sequence). Trimming removed 2 bases from V and 7 bases from J; junction bases left unmatched: 5. CDR3 size: 14 residues. The CDR3: CASSIKAGRNEQFF. The CDR3 DNA is TGTGCCAGTAGTATAAAAGCGGGGCGTAATGAGCAGTTCTTC.

This clonotype was recorded at least ten times. The CDR3 nucleotides are TGTGCCAGCAGCGTAGATGGGAGATCGAGCACCGGGGAGCTGTTTTTT. It translates to CASSVDGRSSTGELFF. The chain couples TRBV9 to TRBJ2-2, with D possibly TRBD2 on 5 matching bases. With 0 bases removed from V and 4 bases from J, the gap between germline ends came to 13 bases. CDR1 SGDLS and CDR2 YYNGEE come from the germline V gene. This CDR3 has 16 amino acids.

This chain uses TRBV19 with TRBJ2-1; 10 nucleotides match TRBD2. V lost 10 bases and J lost 0; bases outside the gene matches: 12. Germline CDR1 is LNHDA and CDR2 is SQIVND (reference sequence). This CDR3 has 17 residues. CDR3 loop: CAMKIWASGSSYNEQFF. For the CDR3, the DNA is TGTGCCATGAAAATCTGGGCTAGCGGGAGCTCCTACAATGAGCAGTTCTTC.

The sample holds many counts of this clonotype. V and J are TRBV7-8 and TRBJ2-1, with TRBD2 matching 10 bases. Germline V gives CDR1 SGHVS, CDR2 FQNEAQ. The CDR3 has 14 residues. V gave up 2 bases and J gave up 9 bases; unmatched junction bases: 4. CDR3 sequence (DNA): TGTGCCAGCAGCTTAAGCGGGAGGGCCAGTGAGCAGTTCTTC. Translation gives CASSLSGRASEQFF.

This clonotype was counted many times. The rearrangement links TRBV27 to TRBJ1-6; possible D gene TRBD1, 6 bases. The CDR3 covers 14 residues. CDR1 is MNHEY and CDR2 is SMNVEV in the germline V gene (reference sequence). With 2 bases removed from V and 7 bases from J, the gap between germline ends came to 9 bases. The CDR3, as DNA: TGTGCCAGCAGTTTACGGACAGCGAATTCACCCCTCCACTTT. It translates to CASSLRTANSPLHF.

This clonotype was counted at least ten times. The chain is built from TRBV20-1 and TRBJ2-4, with 11 bases that match TRBD1. The CDR3 is made up of 18 amino acids. Germline V gene sequence: CDR1 DFQATT, CDR2 SNEGSKA (reference sequence). The junction had 15 bases not matched to a gene; V was cut back by 1 base and J by 7 bases. CDR3 loop: CSARAPSSDRGPGNIQYF. DNA for the CDR3: TGCAGTGCTAGAGCCCCGAGCTCGGACAGGGGGCCCGGGAACATTCAGTACTTC.

This clonotype was recorded many times. The V and J genes are TRBV7-2 and TRBJ2-5, with a tentative D call TRBD1 (6 bases). Germline V gene data show CDR1 as SGHTA and CDR2 as FQGNSA. V was trimmed by 4 bases and J by 0 bases, leaving 12 bases between them. The CDR3 consists of 15 residues. CDR3 sequence: CASSSLRGYQETQYF. In nucleotides, the CDR3 is TGTGCCAGCAGCTCGCTCAGGGGTTACCAAGAGACCCAGTACTTC.

On this clonotype itself: Germline and junction disagree at one end, which may indicate a read error. The chain couples TRBV29-1 to TRBJ2-3, with D perhaps matching TRBD2 (6 bases). Germline CDR1 SQVTM, CDR2 ANQGSEA. The CDR3 loop spans 15 amino acids. CDR3: CSVEGGEVGADTRYF. DNA of the CDR3: TGCAGCGTTGAAGGGGGGGAAGTGGGAGCAGATACGCGGTATTTT.

At least ten counts were recorded for this clonotype. The chain joins TRBV12-3 or TRBV12-4 to TRBJ2-5; either TRBD1 or TRBD2 may supply D (5 bases each). CDR3 length: 14 residues. Trimming stripped 5 bases from V and 1 base from J, with 11 bases between. CDR3 coding DNA: TGTGCCAGCAGTCTTCGAGGGGTCCAAGAGACCCAGTACTTC. Amino acids: CASSLRGVQETQYF.

This clonotype was observed many times. This chain connects TRBV12-5 to TRBJ1-5; 7 bases match TRBD1. The V segment lost 7 bases and the J segment 4 bases; nucleotides outside the gene matches: 10. This CDR3 contains 15 residues. Germline values: CDR1 LGHNT, CDR2 FRNRAP. DNA for the CDR3: TGTGCTAGTGCCCCGGGGGGGACAGAGAATCAGCCCCAGCATTTT. Protein product: CASAPGGTENQPQHF.

This clonotype was detected many times. The J gene is TRBJ1-1, the V gene TRBV7-9, with 9 bases matching TRBD1. This CDR3 spans 15 amino acids. Trimming cost V 5 bases and J 4 bases; bases outside gene matches: 8. CDR1 SEHNR and CDR2 FQNEAQ come from the germline V gene (reference sequence). The CDR3 DNA reads TGTGCCAGCAGCCTTGGGGAGACAGGGGGCACTGAAGCTTTCTTT. Translating it yields CASSLGETGGTEAFF.

This clonotype was seen ten or more times. The chain is built from TRBV24-1 and TRBJ2-2; 8 bases are shared with TRBD2. The germline V gene has CDR1 KGHDR and CDR2 SFDVKD. This CDR3 comprises 17 residues. V was clipped by 3 bases and J by 6 bases; unmatched bases: 11. This chain's CDR3 is CATSDPHKREFSGELFF. The DNA for the CDR3 is TGTGCCACCAGTGATCCCCATAAGCGGGAGTTCTCCGGGGAGCTGTTTTTT.

This clonotype was seen repeatedly, ten times or more. One end of the junction fails to match germline, which may point to a read error. This chain joins TRBV7-7 and TRBJ2-3, with D perhaps matching TRBD2 (6 bases). Germline CDR1 SSHAT, CDR2 FNYEAQ (reference sequence). CDR3 length: 13 residues. In nucleotides, the CDR3 is TGTGCTAGCAGCTTAGCGGAGGCAGATACGCAGTATTTT. Translated: CASSLAEADTQYF.

This clonotype was counted ten times or more. This chain connects TRBV9 to TRBJ2-7; D is undetermined. CDR1 SGDLS and CDR2 YYNGEE come from the germline V gene. The CDR3 is made up of 14 amino acids. V lost 0 bases to trimming and J lost 3 bases, with 10 bases between them. The CDR3 nucleotides are TGTGCCAGCAGCGTAGGTCGACAAGACTACGAGCAGTACTTC. This encodes CASSVGRQDYEQYF.